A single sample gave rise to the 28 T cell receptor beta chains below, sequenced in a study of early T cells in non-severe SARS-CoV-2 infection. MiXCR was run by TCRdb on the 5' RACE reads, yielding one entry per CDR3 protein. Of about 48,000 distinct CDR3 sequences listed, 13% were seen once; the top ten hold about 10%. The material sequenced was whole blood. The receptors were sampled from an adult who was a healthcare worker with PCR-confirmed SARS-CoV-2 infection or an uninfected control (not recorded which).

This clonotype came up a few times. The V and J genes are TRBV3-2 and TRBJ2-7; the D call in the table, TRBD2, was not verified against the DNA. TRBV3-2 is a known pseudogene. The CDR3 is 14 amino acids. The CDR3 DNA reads TGTGCCAGCAGCCAAGGACCGGACTACTACGAGCAGTACTTC. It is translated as CASSQGPDYYEQYF.

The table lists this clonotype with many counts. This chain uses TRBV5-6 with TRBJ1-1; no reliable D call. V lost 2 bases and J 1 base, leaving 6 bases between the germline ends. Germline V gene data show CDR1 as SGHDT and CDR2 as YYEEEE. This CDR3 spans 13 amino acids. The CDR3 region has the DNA TGTGCCAGCAGCTTTAACCCGAACACTGAAGCTTTCTTT. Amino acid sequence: CASSFNPNTEAFF.

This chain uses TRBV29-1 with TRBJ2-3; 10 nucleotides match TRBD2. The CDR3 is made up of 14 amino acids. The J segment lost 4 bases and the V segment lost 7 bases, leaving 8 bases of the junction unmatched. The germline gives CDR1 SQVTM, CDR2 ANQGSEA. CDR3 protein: CSARGLARADTQYF. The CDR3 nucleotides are TGCAGCGCCCGGGGACTAGCGAGGGCAGATACGCAGTATTTT.

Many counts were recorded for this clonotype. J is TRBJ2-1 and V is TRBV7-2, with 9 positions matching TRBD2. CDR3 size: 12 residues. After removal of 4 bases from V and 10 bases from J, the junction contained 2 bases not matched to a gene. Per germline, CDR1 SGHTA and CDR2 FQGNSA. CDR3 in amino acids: CASSSGLAEQFF. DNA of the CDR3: TGTGCCAGCAGCTCCGGACTAGCGGAGCAGTTCTTC.

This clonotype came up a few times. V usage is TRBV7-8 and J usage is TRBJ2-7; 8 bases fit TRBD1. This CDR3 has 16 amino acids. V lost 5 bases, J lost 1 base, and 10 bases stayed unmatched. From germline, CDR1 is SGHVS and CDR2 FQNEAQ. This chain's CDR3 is CASSPLGTGFSYEQYF. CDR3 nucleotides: TGTGCCAGCAGCCCCCTGGGGACAGGTTTTTCCTACGAGCAGTACTTC.

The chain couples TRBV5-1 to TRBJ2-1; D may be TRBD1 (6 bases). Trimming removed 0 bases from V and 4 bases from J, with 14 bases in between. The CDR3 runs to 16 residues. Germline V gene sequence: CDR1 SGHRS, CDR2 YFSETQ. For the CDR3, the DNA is TGCGCCAGCAGCTTGGCCGAAGGACAGAGTTACAATGAGCAGTTCTTC. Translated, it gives CASSLAEGQSYNEQFF.

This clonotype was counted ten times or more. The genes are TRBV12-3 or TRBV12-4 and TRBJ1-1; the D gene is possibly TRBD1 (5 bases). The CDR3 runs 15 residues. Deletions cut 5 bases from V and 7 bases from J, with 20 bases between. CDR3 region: CASSHGTAKHGEAFF. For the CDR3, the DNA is TGTGCCAGCAGTCACGGGACGGCTAAACATGGTGAAGCTTTCTTT.

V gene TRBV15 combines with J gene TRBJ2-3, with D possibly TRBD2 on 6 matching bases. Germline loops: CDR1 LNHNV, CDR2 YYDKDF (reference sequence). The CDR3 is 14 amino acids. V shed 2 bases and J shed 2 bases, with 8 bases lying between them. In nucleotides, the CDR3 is TGTGCCACCAGCAGACGGCGGGACACAGATACGCAGTATTTT. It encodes CATSRRRDTDTQYF.

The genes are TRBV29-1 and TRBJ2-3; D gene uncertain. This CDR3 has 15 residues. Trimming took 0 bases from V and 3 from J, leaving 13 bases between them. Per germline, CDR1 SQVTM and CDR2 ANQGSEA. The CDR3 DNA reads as TGCAGCGTTGAAGATTTTTCGGAGAATACAGATACGCAGTATTTT. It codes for CSVEDFSENTDTQYF.

The CDR3: CASSGAGSNQPQHF. CDR3 nucleotide sequence: TGTGCCAGCAGTGGGGCCGGGAGCAATCAGCCCCAGCATTTT. V is TRBV25-1 and J is TRBJ1-5; no firm D call. The germline CDR1 and CDR2 sequences are MGHDK and SYGVNS. V was clipped by 4 bases and J by 1 base, with 8 bases between them. This CDR3 has 14 residues.

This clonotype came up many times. CDR3 in amino acids: CSARAPGLAGAGELFF. In DNA, the CDR3 is TGCAGTGCTAGAGCCCCCGGACTAGCGGGAGCCGGGGAGCTGTTTTTT. The V and J genes are TRBV20-1 and TRBJ2-2, with 13 bases identical to TRBD2. The germline CDR1 and CDR2 sequences are DFQATT and SNEGSKA (reference sequence). This CDR3 is 16 amino acids long. V lost 1 base and J lost 6; bases outside the gene matches: 5.

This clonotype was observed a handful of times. In DNA form, the CDR3 reads TGTGCCAGCAGAGCCGCCGATCAGCCCCAGCATTTT. Translated: CASRAADQPQHF. The chain has TRBV28 and TRBJ1-5; D not resolved. Germline V gene sequence: CDR1 MDHEN, CDR2 SYDVKM. The ends were cut back, 6 bases at V and 5 bases at J, with 8 bases in the middle. The CDR3 runs 12 residues.

CDR3 in DNA: TGCGCCAGCAGTGACGGAGGGGCAGATACGCAGTATTTT. This sequence encodes CASSDGGADTQYF. This chain links TRBV10-2 with TRBJ2-3; D might be TRBD2 (6 bases). The CDR3 sequence is 13 residues long. In germline, CDR1 is WSHSY, CDR2 SAAADI. Trimming took off 3 bases at V and 4 bases at J, with 8 bases between the two ends.

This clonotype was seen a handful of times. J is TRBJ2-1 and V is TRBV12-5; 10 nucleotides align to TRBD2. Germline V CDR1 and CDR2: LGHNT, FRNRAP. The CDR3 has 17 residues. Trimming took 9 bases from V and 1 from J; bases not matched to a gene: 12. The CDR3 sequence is CARRAPSGSLSYNEQFF. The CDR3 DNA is TGTGCTAGAAGAGCCCCTAGCGGGAGCCTTTCCTACAATGAGCAGTTCTTC.

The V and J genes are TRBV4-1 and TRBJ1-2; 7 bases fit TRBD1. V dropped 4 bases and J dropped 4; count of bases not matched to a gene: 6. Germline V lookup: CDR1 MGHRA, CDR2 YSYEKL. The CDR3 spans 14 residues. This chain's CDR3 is CASSPRSGGYGYTF. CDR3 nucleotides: TGCGCCAGCAGCCCACGATCAGGGGGCTATGGCTACACCTTC.

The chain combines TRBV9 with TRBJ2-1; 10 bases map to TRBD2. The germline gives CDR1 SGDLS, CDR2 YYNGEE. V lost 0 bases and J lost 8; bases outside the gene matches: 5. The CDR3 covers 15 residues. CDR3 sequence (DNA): TGTGCCAGCAGCGTAGTGTCTAGCGGGAGCGATGAGCAGTTCTTC. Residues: CASSVVSSGSDEQFF.

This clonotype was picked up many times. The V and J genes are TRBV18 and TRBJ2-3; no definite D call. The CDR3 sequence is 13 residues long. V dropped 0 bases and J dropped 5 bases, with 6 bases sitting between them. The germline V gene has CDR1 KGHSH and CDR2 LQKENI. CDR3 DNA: TGTGCCAGCTCACCACCATCCCTAGATACGCAGTATTTT. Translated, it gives CASSPPSLDTQYF.

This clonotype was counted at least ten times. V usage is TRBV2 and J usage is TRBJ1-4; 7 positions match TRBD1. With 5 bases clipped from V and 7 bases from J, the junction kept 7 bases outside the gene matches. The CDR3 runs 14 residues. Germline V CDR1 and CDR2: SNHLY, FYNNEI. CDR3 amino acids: CASSTTGASEKLFF. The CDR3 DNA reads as TGTGCCAGCAGTACAACAGGGGCTTCTGAAAAACTGTTTTTT.

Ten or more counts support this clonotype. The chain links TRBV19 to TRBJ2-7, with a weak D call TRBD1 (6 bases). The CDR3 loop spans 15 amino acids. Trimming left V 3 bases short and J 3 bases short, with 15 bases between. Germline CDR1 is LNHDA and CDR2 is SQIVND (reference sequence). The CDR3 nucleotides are TGTGCCAGTAGTATGGGGGCCGGACAAAGCTACGAGCAGTACTTC. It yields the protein CASSMGAGQSYEQYF.

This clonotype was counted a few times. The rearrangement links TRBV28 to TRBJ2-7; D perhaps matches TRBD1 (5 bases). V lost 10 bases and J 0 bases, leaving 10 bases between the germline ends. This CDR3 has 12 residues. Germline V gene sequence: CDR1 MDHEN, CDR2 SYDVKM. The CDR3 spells CATWGSSYEQYF. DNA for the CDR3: TGTGCCACTTGGGGCAGCTCCTACGAGCAGTACTTC. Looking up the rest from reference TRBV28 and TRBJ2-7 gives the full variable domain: DVKVTQSSRYLVKRTGEKVFLECVQDMDHENMFWYRQDPGLGLRLIYFSYDVKMKEKGDIPEGYSVSREKKERFSLILESASTNQTSMYLCATWGSSYEQYFGPGTRLTVT.

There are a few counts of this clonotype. CDR3 in amino acids: CASSPKYEQYF. CDR3 DNA: TGTGCCAGCAGTCCGAAGTACGAGCAGTACTTC. This sequence joins TRBV28 and TRBJ2-7; D not certain. Trimming shortened V by 5 bases and J by 4 bases, and 6 bases separated the two germline ends. Per the germline V gene, CDR1 is MDHEN and CDR2 is SYDVKM. This CDR3 region has 11 residues.

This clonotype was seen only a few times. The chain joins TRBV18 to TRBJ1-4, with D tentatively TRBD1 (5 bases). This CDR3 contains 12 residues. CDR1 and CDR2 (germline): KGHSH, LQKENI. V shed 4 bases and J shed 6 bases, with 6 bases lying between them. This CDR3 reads CASSQTDEKLFF. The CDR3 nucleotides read TGTGCCAGCTCACAGACAGATGAAAAACTGTTTTTT.

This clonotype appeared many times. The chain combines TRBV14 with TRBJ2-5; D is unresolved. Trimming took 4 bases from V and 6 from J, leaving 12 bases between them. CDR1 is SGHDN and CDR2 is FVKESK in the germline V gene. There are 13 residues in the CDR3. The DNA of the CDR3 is TGTGCCAGCAGCCCAGGCAATTTAAAGACCCAGTACTTC. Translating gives CASSPGNLKTQYF. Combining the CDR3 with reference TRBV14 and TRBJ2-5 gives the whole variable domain EAGVTQFPSHSVIEKGQTVTLRCDPISGHDNLYWYRRVMGKEIKFLLHFVKESKQDESGMPNNRFLAERTGGTYSTLKVQPAELEDSGVYFCASSPGNLKTQYFGPGTRLLVL.

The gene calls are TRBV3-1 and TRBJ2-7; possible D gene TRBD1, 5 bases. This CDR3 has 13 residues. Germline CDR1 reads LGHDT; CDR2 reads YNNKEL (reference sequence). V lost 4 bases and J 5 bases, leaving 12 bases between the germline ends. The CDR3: CASSPGLVDEQYF. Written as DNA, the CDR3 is TGTGCCAGCAGCCCAGGGTTGGTTGACGAGCAGTACTTC.

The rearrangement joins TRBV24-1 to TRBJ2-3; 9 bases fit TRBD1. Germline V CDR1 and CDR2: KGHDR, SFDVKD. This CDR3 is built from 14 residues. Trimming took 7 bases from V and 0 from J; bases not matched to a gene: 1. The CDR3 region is CATSGTGSTDTQYF. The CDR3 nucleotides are TGTGCCACCAGCGGGACAGGGAGCACAGATACGCAGTATTTT.

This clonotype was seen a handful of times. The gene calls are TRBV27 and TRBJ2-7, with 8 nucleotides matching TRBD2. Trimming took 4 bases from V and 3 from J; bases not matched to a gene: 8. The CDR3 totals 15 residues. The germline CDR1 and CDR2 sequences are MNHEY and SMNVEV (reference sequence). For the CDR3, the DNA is TGTGCCAGCAGTTCCCCCCAACTAGCGGACTACGAGCAGTACTTC. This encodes CASSSPQLADYEQYF.

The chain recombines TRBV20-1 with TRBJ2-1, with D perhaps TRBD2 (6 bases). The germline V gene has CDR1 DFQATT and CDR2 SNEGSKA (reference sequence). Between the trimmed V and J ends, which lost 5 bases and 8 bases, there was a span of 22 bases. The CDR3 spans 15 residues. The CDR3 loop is CSAHRERGARHEQFF. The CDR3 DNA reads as TGCAGTGCTCACCGGGAGAGGGGTGCCCGACATGAGCAGTTCTTC.

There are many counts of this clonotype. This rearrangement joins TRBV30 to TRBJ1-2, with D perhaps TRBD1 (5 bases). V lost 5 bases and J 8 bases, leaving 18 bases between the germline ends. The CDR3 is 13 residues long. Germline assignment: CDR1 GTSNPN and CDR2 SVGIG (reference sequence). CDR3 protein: CAWGQGEWSGYTF. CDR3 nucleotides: TGTGCCTGGGGGCAAGGGGAGTGGAGCGGCTACACCTTC.